This is a list of T cell receptor beta chains from one sample in a study of shared clonotypes between healthy human individuals. TCRdb keeps only in-frame clones here, not all; method: immunoSEQ multiplex PCR. The sample consists of 500,000 to 650,000 clones, roughly 79% of them appearing once. The sample was PBMCs. The receptors were gathered from a woman aged 40 to 50 in good health. Some clones in this sample may be carry-over from other donors' samples. CDR3s leave out the opening cysteine and the closing phenylalanine or tryptophan. Size tells how often a clone was seen (once, few, many) or the class of an expanded clone, and some rows leave it out.

j_gene: TRBJ2-1; v_gene: TRBV9; abundance: .; CDR3aa: ASSVAWREGVEVGHNEQF
j_gene: TRBJ1-2; v_gene: TRBV7-9; abundance: .; CDR3aa: ASSPGGQGFVYGYT
j_gene: TRBJ1-3; v_gene: TRBV27; abundance: .; CDR3aa: ASSPNWDPGNTIY
j_gene: TRBJ1-3; v_gene: TRBV18; abundance: .; CDR3aa: ASSPPDGFGNTIY
j_gene: TRBJ1-4; v_gene: TRBV4-2; abundance: .; CDR3aa: ASSTDRGKLF
j_gene: TRBJ2-1; v_gene: TRBV29-1; abundance: .; CDR3aa: SGRDNEQF
j_gene: TRBJ2-7; v_gene: TRBV19; abundance: .; CDR3aa: ASARDRGPYEQY
j_gene: TRBJ1-3; v_gene: TRBV30; abundance: .; CDR3aa: AWSGSRDFSGNTIY
j_gene: TRBJ2-1; v_gene: TRBV6-1; abundance: .; CDR3aa: ASSEVKGAGF
j_gene: TRBJ2-7; v_gene: TRBV7-8; abundance: .; CDR3aa: ASSSHLAGDGEQY
j_gene: TRBJ2-1; v_gene: TRBV25-1; abundance: .; CDR3aa: ASSDWAKTVGDNEQF
j_gene: TRBJ2-1; v_gene: TRBV5-1; abundance: many; CDR3aa: ASSSGLPSTNEQF
j_gene: TRBJ1-2; v_gene: TRBV29-1; abundance: .; CDR3aa: SVVGTSEGYGYT
j_gene: TRBJ1-1; v_gene: TRBV7-9; abundance: few; CDR3aa: ASSLVRNMNTEAF